The present T cell receptor beta chain was sequenced within a study of Ad26.COV2.S vaccination and SARS-CoV-2 variants. Study details: Administration of Ad26.COV2.S was intramuscular, either once or twice 56 days apart. Study conclusions and caveats: The TCR-based breadth and depth measures might underestimate overall T cell responses.

Treatment indicated: around 19 received Ad26.COV2.S at low or high dose, single or two shots; five or six received placebo; per-sample allocation not given. Day 63 after the first vaccine or placebo injection was the time point for sampling. The method was immunoSEQ multiplex PCR; TCRdb's version includes in-frame clones alone and lacks a portion of them. This table has about 390,000 clones, roughly 90% appearing once. Worth noting for this clone: Its antigen is as yet unknown.

The V and J ends lost 2 bases and 7 bases respectively, with 16 bases between them. This CDR3 region has 15 residues. Germline CDR1 LGHDT, CDR2 YNNKEL (reference sequence). This chain joins TRBV3-1 (or the pseudogene TRBV3-2) and TRBJ2-3; TRBD2 is a possible D gene (5 bases). The source is a person between 18 and 65 years old who received the Ad26.COV2.S COVID-19 vaccine or a placebo. Source: peripheral blood, taken in a trial of Ad26.COV2.S vaccine versus placebo. CDR3 nucleotides: TGTGCCAGCAGCCAATCCCATTACGAGGGAAATACGCAGTATTTT. This gives the protein CASSQSHYEGNTQYF.